This T cell receptor beta chain was sequenced in a study of T-cell memory formation after mild COVID-19. In the study overall: There were largely donor-specific TCR clusters. The study, taken as a whole, reports: Contracting clones from day 15 to 85 had balanced CD4/CD8; later expanders favoured CD4+. CD4+ clones that contracted lay mainly in CM and EM; CD8+ ones lay in EMRA.

A single count supports this clonotype. What it binds is not known. Barcoded TCR alpha and TCR beta cDNA libraries with UMIs came from 5'RACE using constant-segment primers. TCRdb passed the 5' RACE reads through MiXCR, listing each CDR3 protein once. Of more than 400,000 distinct CDR3 sequences listed, roughly 18% are singletons. Germline V lookup: CDR1 LGHNT, CDR2 FRNRAP. V was pared by 5 bases and J by 2 bases, with 12 bases between. The CDR3 sequence is 14 residues long. This receptor was taken from an adult woman who had mild COVID-19 (a few samples of this study predate the infection). Cell type and time point are not known. The chain combines TRBV12-5 with TRBJ2-5; D not certain. The sequenced sample was PBMCs or a T cell subset sorted from them (not recorded which). CDR3 in amino acids: CASGLSGSQETQYF. The DNA of the CDR3 is TGTGCTAGTGGTCTCTCCGGATCTCAAGAGACCCAGTACTTC.